A single sample gave rise to the 21 T cell receptor beta chains below, sequenced in a study of blood T cell repertoires in COVID-19. Only in-frame clones appear in the TCRdb table, and some are missing; sequencing was by immunoSEQ multiplex PCR. This sample carries around 260,000 clones, approximately 88% of them seen once, and the ten largest clones take roughly 10%. Sequencing was carried out using peripheral blood. These receptors all come from a woman in her 70s with COVID-19, enrolled during active disease.

The chain links TRBV5-8 to TRBJ2-3, with D perhaps TRBD1 (6 bases). CDR3 length equals 15 residues. The V gene's germline CDR1 is SGHTS and CDR2 YDEGEE. V gave up 0 bases and J gave up 2 bases, with 10 bases separating them. This CDR3 reads CASSLDRVLTDTQYF. CDR3 DNA: TGTGCCAGCAGCTTGGACAGGGTTCTCACAGATACGCAGTATTTT.

The rearrangement joins TRBV12-3 or TRBV12-4 to TRBJ1-1; the D is unclear. The ends were cut back, 3 bases at V and 1 base at J, with 6 bases in the middle. The CDR3 covers 13 residues. CDR3 bases: TGTGCCAGCAGTTTGAAACAGAACACTGAAGCTTTCTTT. It yields the protein CASSLKQNTEAFF.

The genes are TRBV18 and TRBJ1-1; possible D gene TRBD1, 5 bases. Trimming removed 6 bases from V and 1 base from J, with 12 bases in between. Germline values: CDR1 KGHSH, CDR2 LQKENI. This CDR3 region has 14 residues. In nucleotides, the CDR3 is TGTGCCAGCTCCCCCGGGACTTCGAACACTGAAGCTTTCTTT. Translated: CASSPGTSNTEAFF.

The chain recombines TRBV28 with TRBJ2-5; possibly TRBD1 for D (5 bases). V was trimmed by 6 bases and J by 4 bases, leaving 15 bases between them. Per the germline V gene, CDR1 is MDHEN and CDR2 is SYDVKM. CDR3 length equals 14 residues. CDR3 bases: TGTGCCAGCAGGCCTTCTGGGGCGCGAGAGACCCAGTACTTC. Translated, it gives CASRPSGARETQYF.

The chain couples TRBV28 to TRBJ1-4; 10 positions agree with TRBD1. The germline V gene encodes CDR1 MDHEN and CDR2 SYDVKM. This CDR3 region has 14 residues. The V gene end was trimmed by 7 bases and the J gene end by 8 bases; junction bases not matched to a gene: 7. The CDR3 bases are TGTGCCAGCACATCGGGACAGGGGTTCGAAAAACTGTTTTTT. Protein sequence: CASTSGQGFEKLFF. Filled out from reference TRBV28 and TRBJ1-4, the complete variable domain reads DVKVTQSSRYLVKRTGEKVFLECVQDMDHENMFWYRQDPGLGLRLIYFSYDVKMKEKGDIPEGYSVSREKKERFSLILESASTNQTSMYLCASTSGQGFEKLFFGSGTQLSVL.

This sequence joins TRBV19 and TRBJ2-3, with D perhaps TRBD1 (5 bases). Germline values: CDR1 LNHDA, CDR2 SQIVND (reference sequence). The CDR3 is 12 amino acids. The V end was cut by 7 bases, the J end by 3 bases, with 8 bases between. This CDR3 is CASKQVTDTQYF. In DNA, the CDR3 is TGTGCCAGTAAACAGGTAACAGATACGCAGTATTTT.

The chain uses TRBV9 and TRBJ2-7; 11 bases agree with TRBD2. From germline, CDR1 is SGDLS and CDR2 YYNGEE. V lost 4 bases, J lost 3 bases, and 9 bases stayed unmatched. The length of the CDR3 is 16 residues. In DNA form, the CDR3 reads TGTGCCAGCAGCCCCGAGGGACTAGCGGTGGACTACGAGCAGTACTTC. Translation gives CASSPEGLAVDYEQYF.

The CDR3 is CSALRLEAFF. The CDR3, as DNA: TGCAGTGCCCTAAGACTTGAAGCTTTCTTT. The chain combines TRBV20-1 with TRBJ1-1; D gene uncertain. The CDR3 spans 10 residues. V lost 6 bases and J lost 7, with 9 bases in between. Germline CDR1 reads DFQATT; CDR2 reads SNEGSKA (reference sequence).

The chain links TRBV11-3 to TRBJ2-6; D is ambiguous. Germline V CDR1 and CDR2: SGHNT, YENEEA. This CDR3 is 13 amino acids long. Trimming stripped 5 bases from V and 1 base from J, with 3 bases between. The DNA for the CDR3 is TGTGCCAGCAGCACATCTGGGGCCAACGTCCTGACTTTC. Translated: CASSTSGANVLTF.

The V call is TRBV19, the J call TRBJ2-3; TRBD2 is a possible D gene (6 bases). This CDR3 has 16 residues. The V and J ends lost 10 bases and 5 bases respectively, with 25 bases between them. Germline CDR1 reads LNHDA; CDR2 reads SQIVND (reference sequence). The CDR3 reads CATRPEVAVDLDTQYF. CDR3 sequence (DNA): TGTGCCACCCGACCGGAAGTAGCGGTCGATTTAGATACGCAGTATTTT.

V and J are TRBV4-3 and TRBJ2-1; 8 nucleotides line up with TRBD1. Germline-derived CDR1 and CDR2 are LGHNA and YSLEER. CDR3 length: 13 residues. With 0 bases clipped from V and 12 bases from J, the junction kept 4 bases outside the gene matches. The CDR3 sequence: CASSQETGERQFF. The CDR3 nucleotides are TGCGCCAGCAGCCAAGAGACAGGGGAGAGGCAGTTCTTC.

The V and J genes are TRBV24-1 and TRBJ2-4; perhaps TRBD1 as D (5 bases). CDR3 length: 16 residues. Germline V gene sequence: CDR1 KGHDR, CDR2 SFDVKD. Trimming cost V 5 bases and J 2 bases, with 15 bases left between them. In DNA form, the CDR3 reads TGTGCCACCAGTGCCTCCTCGGCAGGGACCAAAAACATTCAGTACTTC. It codes for CATSASSAGTKNIQYF.

The chain is built from TRBV15 and TRBJ1-5, with no clear D. The germline gives CDR1 LNHNV, CDR2 YYDKDF (reference sequence). The CDR3 has 14 residues. The germline V and J ends were trimmed by 3 bases and 2 bases, with 8 bases remaining between them. The CDR3 DNA reads as TGTGCCACCAGCAGGGAGAACGGCAATCAGCCCCAGCATTTT. It codes for CATSRENGNQPQHF. Using reference TRBV15 and TRBJ1-5 for the parts outside the CDR3, the full variable domain is DAMVIQNPRYQVTQFGKPVTLSCSQTLNHNVMYWYQQKSSQAPKLLFHYYDKDFNNEADTPDNFQSRRPNTSFCFLDIRSPGLGDTAMYLCATSRENGNQPQHFGDGTRLSIL.

The genes are TRBV20-1 and TRBJ1-4; TRBD1 matches 10 bases. CDR3 length: 15 amino acids. Trimming cost V 6 bases and J 5 bases; bases outside gene matches: 9. Germline V lookup: CDR1 DFQATT, CDR2 SNEGSKA (reference sequence). The CDR3 bases are TGCAGTGCAAGTAGGACAGGGGGGACGAATGAAAAACTGTTTTTT. This sequence encodes CSASRTGGTNEKLFF.

About this clone itself: The identical CDR3 is also encoded by other nucleotide sequences in the sample. CDR3 in amino acids: CASSLIAGQETQYF. Written as DNA, the CDR3 is TGTGCCAGCAGTTTAATTGCGGGACAAGAGACCCAGTACTTC. The gene calls are TRBV28 and TRBJ2-5, with D tentatively TRBD2 (6 bases). Germline CDR1 is MDHEN and CDR2 is SYDVKM. The CDR3 extends over 14 amino acids. The V and J ends lost 2 bases and 2 bases respectively, with 9 bases between them. Full variable domain (outside the CDR3, taken from reference TRBV28 and TRBJ2-5): DVKVTQSSRYLVKRTGEKVFLECVQDMDHENMFWYRQDPGLGLRLIYFSYDVKMKEKGDIPEGYSVSREKKERFSLILESASTNQTSMYLCASSLIAGQETQYFGPGTRLLVL.

This rearrangement joins TRBV5-5 to TRBJ1-4; TRBD1 aligns across 8 bases. The germline V gene has CDR1 SGHKS and CDR2 YYEKEE (reference sequence). The CDR3 spans 15 residues. Trimming removed 3 bases from V and 6 bases from J; junction bases left unmatched: 7. The CDR3 DNA reads TGTGCCAGCAGCTCCTCAGGGGGCGAAGATGAAAAACTGTTTTTT. It yields the protein CASSSSGGEDEKLFF.

This clone was counted between two and nine times. This chain joins TRBV2 and TRBJ2-3, with 10 bases matching TRBD2. Germline trimming cut 3 bases from V and 11 bases from J; bases unmatched to any gene: 5. The CDR3 sequence is 13 residues long. Germline assignment: CDR1 SNHLY and CDR2 FYNNEI. CDR3 in amino acids: CASSDTSGMRQYF. The CDR3 DNA reads as TGTGCCAGCAGTGATACTAGCGGGATGAGGCAGTATTTT.

The chain uses TRBV4-2 and TRBJ1-2, with 9 bases lining up with TRBD1. Germline V CDR1 and CDR2: LGHNA, YNFKEQ. J was trimmed by 6 bases and V by 3 bases; bases with no gene match: 5. The CDR3 sequence is 14 residues long. The CDR3 coding sequence is TGTGCCAGCAGCCACCGGACAGGGGAGGATGGCTACACCTTC. Its protein is CASSHRTGEDGYTF.

V usage is TRBV28 and J usage is TRBJ2-1; 7 bases map to TRBD2. Germline V lookup: CDR1 MDHEN, CDR2 SYDVKM. The CDR3 totals 15 residues. The V segment lost 5 bases and the J segment 6 bases; nucleotides outside the gene matches: 10. The CDR3 protein is CASSPPGLAVNEQFF. Here the CDR3 DNA reads TGTGCCAGCAGTCCCCCAGGGCTAGCGGTCAATGAGCAGTTCTTC.

The CDR3 sequence: CASSLASGSWETQYF. Written as DNA, the CDR3 is TGCGCCAGCAGCTTGGCCAGCGGGAGTTGGGAGACCCAGTACTTC. The J gene is TRBJ2-5, the V gene TRBV5-1; 8 positions match TRBD2. The germline V gene has CDR1 SGHRS and CDR2 YFSETQ. J gave up 5 bases and V 0 bases, and 6 bases lay outside the gene matches. The CDR3 spans 15 residues.

The chain has TRBV30 and TRBJ2-1; D gene unclear. V was cut by 0 bases and J by 10 bases, with 7 bases left in between. Germline V gene sequence: CDR1 GTSNPN, CDR2 SVGIG (reference sequence). This CDR3 spans 11 amino acids. The CDR3 region has the DNA TGTGCCTGGAGTGTACAGCAGGAGCAGTTCTTC. Protein: CAWSVQQEQFF.